This T cell receptor beta chain derives from a study of OX40 agonist ivuxolimab in advanced cancers. Concerning the study at large: Ivuxolimab was an agonistic, fully human IgG2 monoclonal antibody directed against OX40 (CD134), a costimulatory receptor. Intravenous ivuxolimab was administered to patients every 2 weeks at six dose levels: 0.01, 0.1, 0.3, 1.5, 3 and 10 mg/kg. Among the 52 dose-escalation patients, roughly 20 had hepatocellular carcinoma, about 15 melanoma, 9 renal cell carcinoma and 9 head and neck cancer. In the dose-escalation cohort, roughly 80% of patients were male, and the mean age was roughly 60 years, with a range of roughly 20 to 85. Prior anti-PD-1, anti-PD-L1 or anti-CTLA-4 therapy was permitted, and checkpoint inhibitors had been received by approximately 39% of dose-escalation patients. Three dose-escalation patients achieved partial responses, one with hepatocellular carcinoma and two with cutaneous melanoma. The purpose of peripheral TCRbeta sequencing was to test whether ivuxolimab changed TCR sequence diversity and led to clonal T-cell expansion. The paper reports the monotherapy dose-escalation portion (N ≈ 50 patients) of the phase I ivuxolimab trial.

Genomic DNA was isolated from the sorted cells so that the TCRbeta CDR3 region could be sequenced. The immunoSEQ Assay was used to sequence the TCRbeta CDR3 regions. TCRdb stores this immuneACCESS table with in-frame sequences only. Part of the clones is absent; in the studies checked, under half of the shortfall reflects unresolved V genes, and no reason is known for the rest. The sample contains over 35,000 clones, more than 80% of them found a single time. Roughly 12% of the sample rests with the top ten. A remark on this clone: The antigen it binds to is not known. The CDR3 end shows no conserved phenylalanine or tryptophan, and so a read error is likely.

Broader findings and caveats from the paper: Low levels of normalized T-cell clonal expansion were also shown by some nonresponding patients. At doses of 0.1 to 3.0 mg/kg, clonal expansion of both CD4+ and CD8+ T cells in blood was seen between baseline and week 6. On average, CD8+ T cells showed more expanded clones than CD4+ T cells after ivuxolimab. The antigen specificity of the peripheral T cells that underwent clonal expansion was not determined. In the 0.1-3.0 mg/kg groups, partial responders had among the lowest normalized peripheral clonal expansion, particularly in CD8+ T cells.

From V the trimming removes 5 bases and from J it removes 2 bases, while the gene matches leave 13 bases of the junction unaccounted for. Via the germline V gene, CDR1 is SGHVS and CDR2 FQNEAQ. The CDR3 comprises 17 residues, both ends counted. Of all the DNA, just the CDR3 is kept, 51 bases in frame from base 1. The trial excluded patients who had a history of autoimmune disease or who were on systemic immunosuppression. Peripheral blood for TCR sequencing was collected from all dose cohorts at baseline, on cycle 4 day 1, and on cycle 7 day 1. Samples were obtained from an open-label, multicenter, first-in-human phase I dose-escalation trial of ivuxolimab. The trial enrolled adults with locally advanced or metastatic head and neck squamous cell, hepatocellular, melanoma or renal cell carcinoma. Before TCR sequencing, CD4+ T cells and CD8+ T cells from peripheral blood were sorted into separate populations.

The TCR originated in an adult with an advanced solid tumor such as melanoma, head and neck, liver or kidney cancer. This specimen was CD4+ or CD8+ T cells sorted from blood, taken in a trial of the OX40 agonist ivuxolimab. Recombination joined TRBV7-8 with TRBJ2-7; a stretch of 9 junction bases matches TRBD1. The DNA sequence reads TGTGCCAGCAGCCATAAAGGCTACGGACAGGGGCCCTACGAGCAGTACCTC. Its protein product is CASSHKGYGQGPYEQYL.